These 13 T cell receptor beta chains were all obtained from the same sample, sequenced in a study of T-cell reconstitution after alpha-beta-depleted transplantation in children (dated by TCRdb to about 2016). Libraries were built with PCR. The reads were generated on an Illumina HiSeq 2500. To normalize quantification of the TCRbeta repertoire, the TCR libraries were built with molecular barcoding that relied on unique molecular identifiers. TCRdb trimmed public reads at Q25 via fastp, called clones via MiXCR and kept in-frame beta chains. Every CDR3 protein is listed once, alongside the most common genes and DNA of its rows. The sample table holds 60,000 to 80,000 distinct CDR3 sequences, of which about 7.3% were seen once. The top ten clones comprise 2% to 3% of the sample. Sequences were derived from PBMCs from the stem cell graft donor, sampled from the stem cell graft. Source of these receptors: a human donor who donated a stem cell graft to a child with acute lymphoblastic leukemia.

This clonotype has a handful of counts. The rearrangement links TRBV4-3 to TRBJ1-4; tentatively, D is TRBD1 (5 bases). Trimming shortened V by 4 bases and J by 0 bases, and 18 bases separated the two germline ends. There are 18 residues in the CDR3. The germline V gene has CDR1 LGHNA and CDR2 YSLEER. CDR3 in DNA: TGCGCCAGCAGCCCAGCTCGGGGGTTCGCGACAACTAATGAAAAACTGTTTTTT. It is translated as CASSPARGFATTNEKLFF.

This clonotype has at least ten counts. The CDR3 spells CASRPMGTDTQYF. The CDR3 DNA is TGTGCCAGCAGACCCATGGGCACAGATACGCAGTATTTT. The V gene is TRBV6-2 or TRBV6-3, the J gene TRBJ2-3, with D uncertain. CDR3 size: 13 residues. The germline V gene encodes CDR1 MNHEY and CDR2 SVGEGT. Trimming shortened V by 6 bases and J by 1 base, and 8 bases separated the two germline ends.

This clonotype showed up just a few times. CDR3 sequence: CASSTRPGPSSGNTIYF. DNA of the CDR3: TGTGCCAGTAGTACGCGACCGGGACCAAGCTCTGGAAACACCATATATTTT. V usage is TRBV19 and J usage is TRBJ1-3, with TRBD1 as a possible D gene (5 bases). The CDR3 consists of 17 residues. The germline gives CDR1 LNHDA, CDR2 SQIVND (reference sequence). V dropped 4 bases and J dropped 0 bases, with 16 bases sitting between them.

This clonotype appeared many times. The chain employs TRBV25-1 and TRBJ1-6; D gene uncertain. The germline gives CDR1 MGHDK, CDR2 SYGVNS. The length of the CDR3 is 14 residues. Trimming took off 3 bases at V and 3 bases at J, with 6 bases between the two ends. The CDR3 DNA follows: TGTGCCAGCAGTGAGACCGTCTATAATTCACCCCTCCACTTT. Amino acid sequence: CASSETVYNSPLHF.

V and J are TRBV5-1 and TRBJ2-3; 9 nucleotides align to TRBD2. CDR1 is SGHRS, CDR2 YFSETQ, per germline. The CDR3 extends over 16 amino acids. V lost 6 bases to trimming and J lost 3 bases; unmatched junction nucleotides: 11. The DNA of the CDR3 is TGCGCCAGCATTTGGCGTAGCGGGAGAGCGACAGATACGCAGTATTTT. It is translated as CASIWRSGRATDTQYF.

This clonotype was detected only a few times. The CDR3 nucleotides read TGCGCCAGCAGCCCAGGGTTAGGTCAGCCCCAGCATTTT. Its protein is CASSPGLGQPQHF. The chain combines TRBV10-1 with TRBJ1-5, with a possible D match to TRBD1 (5 bases). Germline lookup yields CDR1 WNHNN and CDR2 SYGVQD (reference sequence). This CDR3 contains 13 residues. V was trimmed by 6 bases and J by 6 bases, leaving 12 bases between them.

This clonotype was counted ten times or more. The chain employs TRBV20-1 and TRBJ1-1; D may be TRBD1 (5 bases). The CDR3 has 14 amino acids. V was pared by 4 bases and J by 3 bases, with 15 bases between. Per germline, CDR1 DFQATT and CDR2 SNEGSKA (reference sequence). The CDR3 region is CSAIFGGGDTEAFF. The CDR3 DNA sequence: TGCAGTGCTATCTTCGGGGGGGGGGACACTGAAGCTTTCTTT.

This clonotype occurred many times. V usage is TRBV6-4 and J usage is TRBJ2-6; D is ambiguous. CDR1 is MRHNA and CDR2 is SNTAGT in the germline V gene. The ends were cut back, 0 bases at V and 0 bases at J, with 3 bases in the middle. This CDR3 is 15 amino acids long. The CDR3 DNA reads as TGTGCCAGCAGTGACTCTCGCTCTGGGGCCAACGTCCTGACTTTC. Translation gives CASSDSRSGANVLTF.

This clonotype was detected many times. V gene TRBV5-1 combines with J gene TRBJ1-1; no clear D. V was shortened by 0 bases and J by 7 bases, with 10 bases between the two germline ends. This CDR3 contains 13 residues. Germline V gene sequence: CDR1 SGHRS, CDR2 YFSETQ. The CDR3: CASSLDRSGEAFF. The CDR3 region has the DNA TGCGCCAGCAGCTTGGATCGTAGTGGTGAAGCTTTCTTT.

This rearrangement joins TRBV27 to TRBJ2-2, with a tentative D call TRBD1 (5 bases). The length of the CDR3 is 16 residues. The germline V gene has CDR1 MNHEY and CDR2 SMNVEV (reference sequence). With 11 bases removed from V and 1 base from J, the gap between germline ends came to 20 bases. In DNA form, the CDR3 reads TGTGCCTCTCAGTGGGGCAGTACCAGGAACACCGGGGAGCTGTTTTTT. This encodes CASQWGSTRNTGELFF.

This clonotype was detected only a few times. J is TRBJ1-6 and V is TRBV27, with D unresolved. Trimming stripped 8 bases from V and 4 bases from J, with 12 bases between. The CDR3 runs 14 residues. Looked up from germline, CDR1 is MNHEY and CDR2 is SMNVEV (reference sequence). The CDR3 DNA is TGTGCCAGCCAGAGTGACAAGTATAATTCACCCCTCCACTTT. Its translation: CASQSDKYNSPLHF.

This clonotype was seen a handful of times. CDR3 bases: TGCAGCGTTGAAGATCGAGGGCTAGCGGGAGCCCGGAGCTCCTACAATGAGCAGTTCTTC. Translation gives CSVEDRGLAGARSSYNEQFF. The rearrangement joins TRBV29-1 to TRBJ2-1, with 10 bases identical to TRBD2. The CDR3 length is 20 residues. Germline CDR1 and CDR2: SQVTM and ANQGSEA. J gave up 0 bases and V 0 bases, and 14 bases lay outside the gene matches.

This clonotype was counted many times. The genes are TRBV6-5 and TRBJ2-7, with a tentative D call TRBD2 (7 bases). CDR1 is MNHEY, CDR2 SVGAGI, per germline. Trimming cost V 9 bases and J 6 bases, with 21 bases left between them. This CDR3 is built from 14 residues. The CDR3, as DNA: TGTGCCAGTACCGAGGGGGGGGAGGCCCTCGAGCAGTACTTC. It codes for CASTEGGEALEQYF.